Described below is a single TCR beta chain sequence and its context. These data are taken from a study of lymphopenia after photon versus proton radiotherapy. The CDR3 extends over 16 amino acids. V lost 0 bases and J lost 6, with 15 bases in between. Germline-derived CDR1 and CDR2 are MNHEY and SVGAGI. The repertoire was sequenced with immunoSEQ multiplex PCR; TCRdb's copy has only in-frame clones and lacks some. This table has around 16,000 clones, approximately 91% appearing once. The starting material was peripheral blood, obtained from a patient treated with proton-based radiotherapy. This clonotype was obtained from an older woman with cholangiocarcinoma. Some clones in this sample may be carry-over from other donors' samples. The gene calls are TRBV6-5 and TRBJ2-1, with D tentatively TRBD2 (5 bases). For the CDR3, the DNA is TGTGCCAGCAGTTACTCGGGGTCTGGCGGAGGCAATGAGCAGTTCTTC. Its translation: CASSYSGSGGGNEQFF.